Sequencing of this T cell receptor (beta chain) was carried out in a study of T cell clones after liver transplantation. Study in general: HCV positivity affected three of eight recipients; the rest lacked autoimmune or viral indications.

Thawed unstimulated PBMCs were FACS-sorted by CD3, CD4 and CD8 into two populations. V was cut by 8 bases and J by 3 bases, with 11 bases left in between. The CDR3 contains 13 residues. Germline CDR1 is SNHLY and CDR2 is FYNNEI. This clone turned up a few times. TCRdb's table, derived via immunoSEQ multiplex PCR, lists solely in-frame clones and lacks some. The table records about 100,000 clones, 75% to 85% of them present only once. The chain is built from TRBV2 and TRBJ1-5, with unresolved D. The sequenced sample was CD4+ T cells from blood, obtained before liver transplant. The source of this sequence is a human donor who received a liver transplant. CDR3 DNA sequence: TGTGCCAGCCGTGGACCGCTCAATCAGCCCCAGCATTTT. It specifies CASRGPLNQPQHF.